This TCR beta chain was retrieved from a study of blood T cell repertoires in COVID-19. Study details: Acute and convalescent COVID-19 samples came from the United States, Italy and Spain. T cells, B-cell-depleted T cells, or PBMCs supplied cDNA or gDNA.

The Seattle site enrolled patients during active infection and followed them longitudinally. V was pared by 4 bases and J by 0 bases, with 2 bases of the junction left unmatched. The CDR3 contains 16 residues. CDR1 and CDR2 from the germline V gene are MDHEN and SYDVKM. Original handling: Reference gene primers were amplified, and this amplification served to estimate nucleated cell counts. Some clones are missing from TCRdb's copy, which holds only in-frame ones; the method was immunoSEQ multiplex PCR. V and J calls and clone size are those listed in that table; D and trimming were worked out from the DNA. The sample contains almost 200,000 clones, 85% of which appear only once.

V usage is TRBV28 and J usage is TRBJ2-2; TRBD2 matches at 10 bases. The specimen was peripheral blood. This receptor was taken from a man aged 60 to 69 with COVID-19, enrolled during active disease. The CDR3 coding sequence is TGTGCCAGCAGTTCAACTAGCGGGACGAACACCGGGGAGCTGTTTTTT. It encodes CASSSTSGTNTGELFF.